This TCR beta chain was sequenced for a study of blood T cell repertoires in COVID-19. TCRdb's table, derived via immunoSEQ multiplex PCR, lists solely in-frame clones and lacks some. Of under 100,000 clones listed, roughly four fifths are singletons. This clone was observed a single time. Per germline, CDR1 SGHTA and CDR2 FQGTGA. The CDR3 runs to 14 residues. Trimming removed 1 base from V and 3 bases from J, with 9 bases in between. This clonotype was obtained from a woman in her seventies with acute or convalescent COVID-19. The sequencing input was peripheral blood. This rearrangement joins TRBV7-3 to TRBJ1-2; D unresolved. As DNA, the CDR3 is TGTGCCAGCAGCTTAATTGGCGGGGACTATGGCTACACCTTC. It codes for CASSLIGGDYGYTF.